The 2 T cell receptor beta chains in this list originate from one sample, sequenced in a study of shared clonotypes between healthy human individuals. Naive CD8 cells, CD45RO-negative and positively selected for CCR7, excluded terminally differentiated effector memory CD45RA+ cells. TCRdb's table, derived via immunoSEQ multiplex PCR, lists solely in-frame clones and lacks some. The sample records some 600,000 clones, approximately 96% being singletons. The sample was naive CD8+ T cells sorted from blood. These receptors originate from a woman in her thirties in good health.

The chain is built from TRBV9 and TRBJ2-1; 7 bases match TRBD2. This CDR3 spans 14 amino acids. Germline CDR1 is SGDLS and CDR2 is YYNGEE. J was trimmed by 6 bases and V by 0 bases; bases with no gene match: 3. CDR3 sequence: CASSVEGLINEQFF. The CDR3, as DNA: TGTGCCAGCAGCGTAGAGGGACTAATCAATGAGCAGTTCTTC.

V is TRBV7-9 and J is TRBJ1-1, with D perhaps matching TRBD1 (5 bases). The germline V gene encodes CDR1 SEHNR and CDR2 FQNEAQ (reference sequence). This CDR3 region has 15 residues. The V gene lost 1 base and the J gene lost 2 bases, with 11 bases spanning the gap. Written as DNA, the CDR3 is TGTGCCAGCAGCTTAGTATTGGGGGGAAACACTGAAGCTTTCTTT. The encoded protein is CASSLVLGGNTEAFF.